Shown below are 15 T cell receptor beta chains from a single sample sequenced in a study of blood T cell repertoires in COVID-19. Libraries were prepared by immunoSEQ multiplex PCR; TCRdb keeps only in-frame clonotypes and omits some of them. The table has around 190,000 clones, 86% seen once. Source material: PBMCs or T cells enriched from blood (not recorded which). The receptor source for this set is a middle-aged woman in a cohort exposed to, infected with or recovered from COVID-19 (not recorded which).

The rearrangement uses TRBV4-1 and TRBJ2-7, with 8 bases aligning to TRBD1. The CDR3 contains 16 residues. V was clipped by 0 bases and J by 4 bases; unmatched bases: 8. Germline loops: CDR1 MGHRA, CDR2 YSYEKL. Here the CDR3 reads CASSQDLGQGAYEQYF. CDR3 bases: TGCGCCAGCAGCCAAGATTTGGGGCAGGGGGCTTACGAGCAGTACTTC.

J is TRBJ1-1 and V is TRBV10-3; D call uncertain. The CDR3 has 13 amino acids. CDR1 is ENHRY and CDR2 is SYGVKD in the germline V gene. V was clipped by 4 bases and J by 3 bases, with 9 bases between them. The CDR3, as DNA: TGTGCCATCAGTGGGCGGGCGGACACTGAAGCTTTCTTT. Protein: CAISGRADTEAFF.

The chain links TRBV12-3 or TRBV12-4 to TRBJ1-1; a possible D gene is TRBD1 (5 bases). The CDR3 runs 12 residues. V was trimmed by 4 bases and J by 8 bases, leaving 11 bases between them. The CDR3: CASSSDYREAFF. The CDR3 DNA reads TGTGCCAGCAGTTCAGATTACAGGGAAGCTTTCTTT.

The DNA for the CDR3 is TGCAGCGTCGAGCGGTACACCGGGGAGCTGTTTTTT. Its protein is CSVERYTGELFF. This chain connects TRBV29-1 to TRBJ2-2; tentative D call: TRBD2 (5 bases). Germline CDR1 reads SQVTM; CDR2 reads ANQGSEA. The CDR3 is 12 amino acids. Trimming shortened V by 6 bases and J by 3 bases, and 8 bases separated the two germline ends.

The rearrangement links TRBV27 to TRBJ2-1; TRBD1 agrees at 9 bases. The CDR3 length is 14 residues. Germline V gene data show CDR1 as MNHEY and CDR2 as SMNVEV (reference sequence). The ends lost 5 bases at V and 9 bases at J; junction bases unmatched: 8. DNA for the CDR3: TGTGCCAGCAGTATACAGGGGGCGAGCGGTGAGCAGTTCTTC. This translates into CASSIQGASGEQFF.

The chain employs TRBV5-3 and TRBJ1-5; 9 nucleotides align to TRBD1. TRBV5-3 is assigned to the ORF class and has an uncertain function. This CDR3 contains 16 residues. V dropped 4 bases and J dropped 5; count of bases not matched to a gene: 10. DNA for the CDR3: TGTGCCAGAAGCACTCCAATTACAGGGGGCGATCAGCCCCAGCATTTT. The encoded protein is CARSTPITGGDQPQHF.

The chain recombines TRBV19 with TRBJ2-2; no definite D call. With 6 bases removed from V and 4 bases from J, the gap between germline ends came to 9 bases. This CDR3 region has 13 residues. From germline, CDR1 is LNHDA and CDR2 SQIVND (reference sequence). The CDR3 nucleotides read TGTGCCAGTAGCGACCCGGGCACCGGGGAGCTGTTTTTT. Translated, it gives CASSDPGTGELFF.

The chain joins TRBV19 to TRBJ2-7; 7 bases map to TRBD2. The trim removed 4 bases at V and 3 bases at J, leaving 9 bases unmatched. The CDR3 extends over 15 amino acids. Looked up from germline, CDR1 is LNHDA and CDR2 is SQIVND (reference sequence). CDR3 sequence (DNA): TGTGCCAGTAGTACTACTAGCGCAACCTTCTACGAGCAGTACTTC. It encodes CASSTTSATFYEQYF.

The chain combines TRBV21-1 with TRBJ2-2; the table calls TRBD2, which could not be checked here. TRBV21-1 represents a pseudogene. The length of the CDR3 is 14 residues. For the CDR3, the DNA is TGTGCCAGCAGCAAAGGGCGGGACACCGGGGAGCTGTTTTTT. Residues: CASSKGRDTGELFF.

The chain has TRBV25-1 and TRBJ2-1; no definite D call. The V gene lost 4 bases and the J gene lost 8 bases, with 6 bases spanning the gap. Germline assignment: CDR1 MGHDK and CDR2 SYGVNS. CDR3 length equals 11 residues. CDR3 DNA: TGTGCCAGCAGTGCCCTATATGAGCAGTTCTTC. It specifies CASSALYEQFF.

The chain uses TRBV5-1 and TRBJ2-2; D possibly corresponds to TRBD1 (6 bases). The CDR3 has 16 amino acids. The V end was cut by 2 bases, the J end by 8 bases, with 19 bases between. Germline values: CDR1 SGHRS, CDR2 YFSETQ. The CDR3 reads CASSLLQGPHAGELFF. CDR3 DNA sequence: TGCGCCAGCAGCTTACTTCAGGGGCCTCATGCGGGGGAGCTGTTTTTT.

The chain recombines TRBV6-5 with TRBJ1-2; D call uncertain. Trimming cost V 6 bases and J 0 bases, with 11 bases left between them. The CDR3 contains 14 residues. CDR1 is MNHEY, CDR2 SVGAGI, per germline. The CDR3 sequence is CASRSTGANYGYTF. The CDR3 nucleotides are TGTGCCAGCAGGTCTACGGGAGCTAACTATGGCTACACCTTC.

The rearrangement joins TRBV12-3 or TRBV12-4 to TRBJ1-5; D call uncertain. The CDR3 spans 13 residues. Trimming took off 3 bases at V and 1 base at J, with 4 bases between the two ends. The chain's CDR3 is CASSLESNQPQHF. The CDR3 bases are TGTGCCAGCAGTTTGGAGAGCAATCAGCCCCAGCATTTT.

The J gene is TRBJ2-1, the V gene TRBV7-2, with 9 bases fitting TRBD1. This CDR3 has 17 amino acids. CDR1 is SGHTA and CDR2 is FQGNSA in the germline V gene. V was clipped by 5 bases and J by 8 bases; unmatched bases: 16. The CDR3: CASSPQTDRGYWDEQFF. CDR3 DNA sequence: TGTGCCAGCAGCCCGCAGACGGACAGGGGATATTGGGATGAGCAGTTCTTC.

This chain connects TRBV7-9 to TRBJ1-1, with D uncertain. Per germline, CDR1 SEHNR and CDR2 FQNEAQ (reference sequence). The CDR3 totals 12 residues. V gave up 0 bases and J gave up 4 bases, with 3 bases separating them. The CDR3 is CASSLASTEAFF. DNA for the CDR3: TGTGCCAGCAGCTTAGCTAGCACTGAAGCTTTCTTT.